This T cell receptor (beta chain) was sequenced during a study of blood T cells in healthy people across ages. Study as a whole: For every two T cells, template switching captured about one barcoded beta molecule.

Regarding the study as a whole: Measured against age, TCR beta diversity per million T cells decreased in a roughly linear manner. Among long-lived donors, naive CD4+ cells were more numerous and diversity higher than in aged donors.

Concerning this clonotype itself: Its cognate antigen is unknown.

The CDR3 totals 14 residues. CDR1 and CDR2 from the germline V gene are LGHDT and YNNKEL (reference sequence). Germline trimming cut 3 bases from V and 7 bases from J; bases unmatched to any gene: 4. A second PCR, run for roughly 7 to 12 cycles, used a sample-barcoded 5' primer plus a J-beta primer mix. MiXCR, applied by TCRdb to the 5' RACE reads, yields one record per CDR3 protein. The sample shows around 1.7 million distinct CDR3 sequences, 28% of them seen only once. The TCR originated in a woman younger than 45 in good health. V usage is TRBV3-1 and J usage is TRBJ1-2; 11 bases match TRBD1. Sample: blood. CDR3 sequence reads: CASSHAGTGGGYTF. The CDR3 DNA follows: TGTGCCAGCAGCCACGCCGGGACAGGGGGTGGCTACACCTTC. Based on the CDR3 plus reference TRBV3-1 and TRBJ1-2, the full variable domain is DTAVSQTPKYLVTQMGNDKSIKCEQNLGHDTMYWYKQDSKKFLKIMFSYNNKELIINETVPNRFSPKSPDKAHLNLHINSLELGDSAVYFCASSHAGTGGGYTFGSGTRLTVV.